This T cell receptor beta chain was recorded in a study of identical twins. J was trimmed by 2 bases and V by 0 bases; bases with no gene match: 5. The germline gives CDR1 SGDLS, CDR2 YYNGEE. The CDR3 contains 16 residues. This clonotype has a count of ten or more. TCRdb analysed the 5' RACE reads with MiXCR anew, one entry per CDR3 protein. Of about 470,000 distinct CDR3 sequences in the sample, 20% to 25% were seen once. This same sample was also taken into another study, of T cells expressing NK-cell markers. That study reports: Each TCR beta repertoire originated in sorted T cells that were CD3+CD56+NKG2C+, CD3+CD56+NKG2C- or CD3+CD56-NKG2C+. About 6 donors had dominant NKG2C+ clonotypes that comprised about 1.0-7.0% of their CD8+ T cells.

The receptor comes from a woman younger than 35 in good health. The chain is built from TRBV9 and TRBJ2-3, with 8 bases identical to TRBD2. The sequencing input was CD4+ T cells sorted from blood. The CDR3 region is CASSVDPGGHTDTQYF. CDR3 nucleotide sequence: TGTGCCAGCAGCGTAGATCCGGGGGGGCACACAGATACGCAGTATTTT.